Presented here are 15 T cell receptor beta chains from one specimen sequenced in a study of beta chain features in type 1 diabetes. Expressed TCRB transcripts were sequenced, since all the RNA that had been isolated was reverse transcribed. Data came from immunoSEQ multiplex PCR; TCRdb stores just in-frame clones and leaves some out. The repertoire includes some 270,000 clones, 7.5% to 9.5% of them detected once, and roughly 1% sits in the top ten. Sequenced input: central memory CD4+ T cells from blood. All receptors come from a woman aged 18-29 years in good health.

This chain's CDR3 is CASYGLPRVDQHF. The CDR3 DNA is TGTGCCAGCTACGGATTACCCAGGGTAGACCAGCATTTT. This chain connects TRBV28 to TRBJ1-5; D is perhaps TRBD1 (5 bases). CDR3 length: 13 residues. Trimming shortened V by 8 bases and J by 12 bases, and 20 bases separated the two germline ends. Germline V gene lookup returns CDR1 MDHEN and CDR2 SYDVKM.

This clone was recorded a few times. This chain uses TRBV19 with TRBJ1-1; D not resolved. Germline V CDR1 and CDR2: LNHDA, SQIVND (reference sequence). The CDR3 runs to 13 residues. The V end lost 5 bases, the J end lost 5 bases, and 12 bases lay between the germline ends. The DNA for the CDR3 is TGTGCCAGTAGTCGGCGGGATAAGACTGAAGCTTTCTTT. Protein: CASSRRDKTEAFF.

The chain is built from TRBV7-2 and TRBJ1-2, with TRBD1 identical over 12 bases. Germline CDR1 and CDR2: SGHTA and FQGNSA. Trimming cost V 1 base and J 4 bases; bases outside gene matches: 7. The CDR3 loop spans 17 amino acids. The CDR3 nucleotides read TGTGCCAGCAGCTTAGGTGGGACAGGGGGCTATGGCTATGGCTACACCTTC. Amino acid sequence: CASSLGGTGGYGYGYTF.

The CDR3 region is CASSAPTPGAIQNIQYF. CDR3 sequence (DNA): TGTGCCAGCAGTGCCCCCACACCAGGGGCGATACAAAACATTCAGTACTTC. The V call is TRBV6-1, the J call TRBJ2-4, with a tentative D call TRBD1 (6 bases). Germline CDR1 reads MNHNS; CDR2 reads SASEGT. The V and J ends lost 4 bases and 5 bases respectively, with 21 bases between them. The CDR3 consists of 17 residues.

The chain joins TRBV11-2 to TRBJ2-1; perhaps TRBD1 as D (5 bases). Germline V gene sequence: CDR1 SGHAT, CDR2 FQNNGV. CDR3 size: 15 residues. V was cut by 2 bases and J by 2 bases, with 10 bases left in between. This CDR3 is CASSLFQGTYNEQFF. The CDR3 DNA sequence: TGTGCCAGCAGCTTATTCCAGGGAACCTACAATGAGCAGTTCTTC.

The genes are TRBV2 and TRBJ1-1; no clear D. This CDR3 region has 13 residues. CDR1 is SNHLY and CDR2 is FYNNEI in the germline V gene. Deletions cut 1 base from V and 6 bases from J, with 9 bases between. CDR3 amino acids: CASSEGRGSEAFF. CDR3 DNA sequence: TGTGCCAGCAGTGAAGGGCGGGGATCTGAAGCTTTCTTT.

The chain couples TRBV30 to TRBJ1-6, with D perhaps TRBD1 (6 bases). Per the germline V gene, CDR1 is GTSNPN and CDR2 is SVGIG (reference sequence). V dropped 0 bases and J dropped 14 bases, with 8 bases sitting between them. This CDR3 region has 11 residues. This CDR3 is CAWSVQGSLHF. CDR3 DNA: TGTGCCTGGAGTGTACAGGGCTCCCTCCACTTT. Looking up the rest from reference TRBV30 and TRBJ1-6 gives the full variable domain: SQTIHQWPATLVQPVGSPLSLECTVEGTSNPNLYWYRQAAGRGLQLLFYSVGIGQISSEVPQNLSASRPQDRQFILSSKKLLLSDSGFYLCAWSVQGSLHFGNGTRLTVT.

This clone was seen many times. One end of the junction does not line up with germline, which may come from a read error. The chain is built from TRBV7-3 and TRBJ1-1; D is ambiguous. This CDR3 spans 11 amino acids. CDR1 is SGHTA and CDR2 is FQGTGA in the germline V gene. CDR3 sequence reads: CASSPDTEAFF. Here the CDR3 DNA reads TGTGCCAGCAGCCCTGACACAGAAGCTTTCTTT.

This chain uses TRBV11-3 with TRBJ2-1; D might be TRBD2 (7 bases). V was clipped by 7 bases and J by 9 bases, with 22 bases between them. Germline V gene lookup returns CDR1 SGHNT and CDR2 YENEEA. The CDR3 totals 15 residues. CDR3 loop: CASTPGGGRGSEQFF. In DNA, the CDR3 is TGTGCCAGCACTCCGGGGGGCGGGAGAGGGAGTGAGCAGTTCTTC.

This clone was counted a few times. The CDR3 nucleotides read TGCGCCAGCAGCCAATCAGCTAACTATGGCTACACCTTC. Its protein product is CASSQSANYGYTF. J is TRBJ1-2 and V is TRBV4-3; the D is unclear. CDR3 size: 13 residues. Per the germline V gene, CDR1 is LGHNA and CDR2 is YSLEER. Trimming stripped 2 bases from V and 0 bases from J, with 4 bases between.

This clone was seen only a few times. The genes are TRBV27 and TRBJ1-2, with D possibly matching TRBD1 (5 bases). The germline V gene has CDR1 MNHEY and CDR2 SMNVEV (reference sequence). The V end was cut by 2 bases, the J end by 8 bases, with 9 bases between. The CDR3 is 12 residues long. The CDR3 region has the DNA TGTGCCAGCAGTTTACGGGGGGACGGCTACACCTTC. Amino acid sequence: CASSLRGDGYTF.

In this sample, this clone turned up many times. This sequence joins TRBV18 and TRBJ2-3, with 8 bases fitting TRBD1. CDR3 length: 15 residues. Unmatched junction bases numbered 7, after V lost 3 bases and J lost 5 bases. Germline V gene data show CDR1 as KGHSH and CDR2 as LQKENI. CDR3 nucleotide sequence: TGTGCCAGCTCACCTATACAGGGGGGACGAGATACGCAGTATTTT. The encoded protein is CASSPIQGGRDTQYF. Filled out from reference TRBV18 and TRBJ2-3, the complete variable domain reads NAGVMQNPRHLVRRRGQEARLRCSPMKGHSHVYWYRQLPEEGLKFMVYLQKENIIDESGMPKERFSAEFPKEGPSILRIQQVVRGDSAAYFCASSPIQGGRDTQYFGPGTRLTVL.

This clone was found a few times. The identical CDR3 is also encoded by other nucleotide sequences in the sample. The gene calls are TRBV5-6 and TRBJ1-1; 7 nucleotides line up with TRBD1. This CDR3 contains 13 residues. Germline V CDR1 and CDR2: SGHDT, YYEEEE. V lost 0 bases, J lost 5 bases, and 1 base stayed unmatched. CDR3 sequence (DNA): TGTGCCAGCAGCTTGGACAGGGGAACTGAAGCTTTCTTT. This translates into CASSLDRGTEAFF.

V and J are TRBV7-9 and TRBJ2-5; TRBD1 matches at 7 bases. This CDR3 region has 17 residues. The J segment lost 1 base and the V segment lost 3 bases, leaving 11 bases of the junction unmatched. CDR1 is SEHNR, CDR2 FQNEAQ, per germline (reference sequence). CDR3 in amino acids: CASSFSSLRGPQETQYF. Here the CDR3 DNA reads TGTGCCAGCAGCTTCTCATCCCTGAGGGGGCCCCAAGAGACCCAGTACTTC.

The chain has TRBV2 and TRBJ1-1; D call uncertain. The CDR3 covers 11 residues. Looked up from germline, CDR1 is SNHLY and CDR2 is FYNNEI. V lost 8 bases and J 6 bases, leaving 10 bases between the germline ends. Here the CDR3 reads CASGFFAEAFF. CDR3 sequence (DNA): TGTGCCAGCGGGTTTTTCGCTGAAGCTTTCTTT. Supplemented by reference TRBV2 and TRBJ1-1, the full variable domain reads EPEVTQTPSHQVTQMGQEVILRCVPISNHLYFYWYRQILGQKVEFLVSFYNNEISEKSEIFDDQFSVERPDGSNFTLKIRSTKLEDSAMYFCASGFFAEAFFGQGTRLTVV.